This T cell receptor (beta chain) was found in a study of identical twins. TCRdb used MiXCR to reprocess the 5' RACE reads, holding one entry per CDR3 protein. Of around 250,000 distinct CDR3 sequences in the sample, 12% were seen once. Trimming removed 5 bases at V and 0 bases at J, with 11 bases between. The germline gives CDR1 MDHEN, CDR2 SYDVKM. The CDR3 consists of 15 residues. The same specimen was also included in a second study, on yellow fever vaccine responses in identical twins.

The sequence derives from a woman in her late teens or twenties in good health. The specimen sequenced was memory (CD45RO+) T cells sorted from blood. The chain joins TRBV28 to TRBJ1-5, with D uncertain. This CDR3 reads CASSLAQHSNQPQHF. DNA for the CDR3: TGTGCCAGCAGTCTGGCACAGCATAGCAATCAGCCCCAGCATTTT.